One TCR beta chain is described in this entry. This entry is derived from a study of T cells in localized non-small cell lung cancer. V was trimmed by 2 bases and J by 4 bases, leaving 11 bases between them. This CDR3 is built from 14 residues. From germline, CDR1 is KGHSH and CDR2 LQKENI. Produced via immunoSEQ multiplex PCR; TCRdb's table is partial and in-frame only. The sample holds around 900 clones, about 20% seen once. The sample consisted of normal lung tissue next to the tumor, taken before any cancer treatment. The TCR was taken from a male donor at least 60 years old with stage I lung adenocarcinoma. The V and J genes are TRBV18 and TRBJ1-1; tentative D call: TRBD1 (6 bases). CDR3 loop: CASSPDYRVTEAFF. The CDR3 DNA is TGTGCCAGCTCACCAGATTACAGGGTCACTGAAGCTTTCTTT.